This TCR beta chain originates from a study of shared clonotypes between healthy human individuals. This CDR3 is built from 12 residues. Trimming left V 7 bases short and J 1 base short, with 6 bases between. Germline assignment: CDR1 SGHNT and CDR2 YYREEE (reference sequence). The authors' processing: Junction-only sequences without quality scores were provided by ImmunoSEQ, so filtering was different. The table came from immunoSEQ multiplex PCR; TCRdb's copy has only in-frame clones and leaves some out. The DNA was the basis for D and trimming; V, J and clone size are from that table. Of 2 million to 2.5 million clones listed, approximately 95% are singletons.

The chain links TRBV5-4 to TRBJ2-4; D gene unclear. Sequenced: naive CD4+ T cells from PBMCs. This sample's subset: CD45RA+ positively selected. This receptor was taken from a man aged 18 to 29 in good health. Some clones in this sample may be carry-over from other donors' samples. The DNA of the CDR3 is TGTGCCAGCTCCGGGGCCAAAAACATTCAGTACTTC. As protein: CASSGAKNIQYF.